The sequence of this T cell receptor beta chain was determined in a study of tumor-infiltrating lymphocytes in localized non-small cell lung cancer. Study context: Some samples were collected after neoadjuvant chemotherapy; smokers, never-smokers and several histologies were included. Overall study results and limits: Tumors had more T cell infiltration than uninvolved lung, per TCRbeta sequencing and CD3 counts.

V lost 1 base to trimming and J lost 4 bases; unmatched junction nucleotides: 10. Looked up from germline, CDR1 is SGHTA and CDR2 is FQGNSA. This CDR3 is built from 17 residues. As for this clone: Antigen specificity is unknown.

Data came from immunoSEQ multiplex PCR; TCRdb stores just in-frame clones and leaves some out. The repertoire holds 15,000 to 20,000 clones, with roughly 76% as singletons. This TCR was sampled from a human donor with non-small cell lung cancer. Sequenced sample: lung tumor tissue. The chain links TRBV7-2 to TRBJ1-3; 7 bases agree with TRBD1. The CDR3: CASSLGETTGKGNTIYF. The CDR3 bases are TGTGCCAGCAGCTTAGGGGAAACGACAGGGAAGGGAAACACCATATATTTT.